This T cell receptor (beta chain) was sequenced in a study of blood T cell repertoires in COVID-19. For the study at large: Samples representing acute and convalescent COVID-19 were sourced from the United States, Italy and Spain. The analysed material was cDNA or gDNA that came from T cells, B-cell-depleted T cells, or PBMCs.

This clone came up once. As processed by the authors: By means of reference gene primer amplification, nucleated cell counts were estimated. Method: immunoSEQ multiplex PCR; TCRdb's copy keeps in-frame clones and lacks some. The V and J calls and clone size come from that table; D and trimming were worked out from the DNA. Counted here are hundreds of thousands of clones, around 85% occurring once; the ten biggest clones make up about 9%. The sample was peripheral blood. This clonotype was sampled from an elderly man with acute or convalescent COVID-19.

This CDR3 is CASSSGTGHSGANVLTF. CDR3 nucleotide sequence: TGTGCCAGCAGCTCGGGGACAGGCCACTCTGGGGCCAACGTCCTGACTTTC. This chain connects TRBV11-2 to TRBJ2-6, with 8 bases aligning to TRBD1. Trimming cost V 4 bases and J 0 bases; bases outside gene matches: 5. The CDR3 extends over 17 amino acids. Germline loops: CDR1 SGHAT, CDR2 FQNNGV.